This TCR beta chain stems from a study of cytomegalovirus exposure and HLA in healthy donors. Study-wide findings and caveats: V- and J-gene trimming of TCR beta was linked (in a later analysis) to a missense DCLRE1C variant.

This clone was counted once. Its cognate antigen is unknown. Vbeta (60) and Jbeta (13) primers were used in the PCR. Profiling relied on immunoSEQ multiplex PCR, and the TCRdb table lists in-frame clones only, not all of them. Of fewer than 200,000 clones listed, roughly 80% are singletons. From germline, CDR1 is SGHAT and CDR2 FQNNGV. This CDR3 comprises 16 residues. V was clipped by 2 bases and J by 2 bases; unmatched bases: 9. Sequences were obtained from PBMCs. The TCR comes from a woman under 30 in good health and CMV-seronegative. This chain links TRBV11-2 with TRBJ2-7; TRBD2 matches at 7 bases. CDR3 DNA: TGTGCCAGCAGCTTAACATACGGGAGGCTCACCTACGAGCAGTACTTC. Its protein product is CASSLTYGRLTYEQYF.